This is a list of T cell receptor beta chains from one sample in a study of vaccination effects on CD4 cells after COVID-19. These receptors are not linked to any known antigen. Data came from immunoSEQ multiplex PCR; TCRdb stores just in-frame clones and leaves some out. This table holds tens of thousands of clones, 70% found once. Here the sequenced sample was CD4+ T cells from PBMCs cultured with SARS-CoV-2 spike peptides, taken before COVID-19 vaccination. Receptors were obtained from a human donor who received a COVID-19 vaccine. Both conserved end residues are part of each CDR3. The D gene is left open where the match is weak. The listing skips clone size in some rows; elsewhere it reads once, few, many or a size class.

D	V	length	size	J	CDR3	DNA
TRBD1	TRBV6-6	14	few	TRBJ2-7	CASSSQGAVYEQYF	TGTGCCAGCAGTTCCCAGGGGGCCGTCTACGAGCAGTACTTC
TRBD1	TRBV28	18	-	TRBJ1-1	CASSPLPGQGALDTEAFF	TGTGCCAGCAGTCCACTCCCGGGACAGGGGGCGTTGGACACTGAAGCTTTCTTT
-	TRBV28	12	-	TRBJ2-7	CASRAPRKEQYF	TGTGCCAGCAGGGCCCCTCGTAAGGAGCAGTACTTC
-	TRBV10-3	16	-	TRBJ1-5	CAISESGPSPNQPQHF	TGTGCCATCAGTGAGTCGGGGCCCAGTCCCAATCAGCCCCAGCATTTT
-	TRBV14	15	once	TRBJ1-1	CASSQGGILNTEAFF	TGTGCCAGCAGCCAGGGGGGGATCCTCAACACTGAAGCTTTCTTT
-	TRBV5-1	12	-	TRBJ1-1	CASSLEGIEAFF	TGCGCCAGCAGCTTGGAAGGGATAGAAGCTTTCTTT
-	TRBV30	15	-	TRBJ2-6	CAWSVQPLGANVLTF	TGTGCCTGGAGTGTACAGCCCCTGGGGGCCAACGTCCTGACTTTC
TRBD1	TRBV5-5	13	-	TRBJ1-2	CASSPVAGGGYTF	TGTGCCAGCAGCCCGGTCGCAGGGGGAGGCTACACCTTC
-	TRBV5-8	16	-	TRBJ1-4	CASSLGQGTTNEKLFF	TGTGCCAGCAGCTTGGGTCAGGGCACGACTAATGAAAAACTGTTTTTT
-	TRBV19	16	-	TRBJ1-5	CASKWDPGLPNQPQHF	TGTGCCAGTAAATGGGACCCGGGACTACCAAATCAGCCCCAGCATTTT
-	TRBV29-1	15	-	TRBJ2-3	CSLGVRGSRADTQYF	TGCAGCCTTGGAGTAAGAGGGAGCAGGGCAGATACGCAGTATTTT
-	TRBV11-2	14	-	TRBJ2-6	CASSGRSGANVLTF	TGTGCCAGCAGCGGGCGCTCTGGGGCCAACGTCCTGACTTTC
-	TRBV7-7	15	-	TRBJ2-3	CASSLTARVSDTQYF	TGTGCTAGCAGCCTCACTGCCAGGGTTTCAGATACGCAGTATTTT
TRBD1	TRBV6-5	16	-	TRBJ1-6	CASSYSMTGRGSPLHF	TGTGCCAGCAGTTACTCCATGACAGGGAGGGGTTCACCCCTCCACTTT
-	TRBV5-1	13	once	TRBJ2-1	CASSSQQGNEQFF	TGCGCCAGCAGCTCCCAACAGGGAAATGAGCAGTTCTTC
-	TRBV12-3/TRBV12-4	13	-	TRBJ1-3	CASSAGSGNTIYF	TGTGCCAGCAGTGCGGGCTCTGGAAACACCATATATTTT
TRBD2	TRBV10-3	16	-	TRBJ2-2	CAIRGTSGGNTGELFF	TGTGCCATCAGAGGGACTAGCGGGGGGAACACCGGGGAGCTGTTTTTT
-	TRBV19	12	few	TRBJ1-2	CASQLGGWGYTF	TGTGCCAGTCAACTGGGGGGTTGGGGCTACACCTTC
TRBD1	TRBV7-2	14	-	TRBJ2-2	CASSGQVATGELFF	TGTGCCAGCAGTGGACAGGTAGCCACCGGGGAGCTGTTTTTT
TRBD2	TRBV6-5	14	-	TRBJ2-1	CASSVAGPYNEQFF	TGTGCCAGCAGCGTAGCGGGCCCTTACAATGAGCAGTTCTTC
-	TRBV2	13	few	TRBJ2-3	CASSPPFTDTQYF	TGTGCCAGCAGTCCGCCCTTCACAGATACGCAGTATTTT
-	TRBV10-1	13	-	TRBJ1-4	CASSLQANEKLFF	TGCGCCAGCAGTTTACAGGCTAATGAAAAACTGTTTTTT
-	TRBV3-1/TRBV3-2	16	-	TRBJ2-3	CASRTTPGAGTDTQYF	TGTGCCAGCAGGACCACTCCGGGGGCGGGCACAGATACGCAGTATTTT
TRBD1	TRBV13	15	once	TRBJ1-2	CASSPWDRPNYGYTF	TGTGCCAGCAGCCCCTGGGACAGACCTAACTATGGCTACACCTTC
TRBD2	TRBV19	13	few	TRBJ2-4	CASSASGKNIQYF	TGTGCCAGTAGCGCTAGCGGGAAAAACATTCAGTACTTC
TRBD1	TRBV5-1	13	-	TRBJ1-2	CASSLEQGDGYTF	TGCGCCAGCAGCTTGGAACAGGGGGATGGCTACACCTTC
-	TRBV28	15	few	TRBJ1-2	CASSFPPPGVSGYTF	TGTGCCAGCAGTTTCCCACCCCCGGGTGTTAGTGGCTACACCTTC
TRBD1	TRBV24-1	16	-	TRBJ2-5	CATSDRDRRYQETQYF	TGTGCCACCAGTGACCGGGACAGGAGATACCAAGAGACCCAGTACTTC
-	TRBV12-3/TRBV12-4	13	few	TRBJ1-5	CASRRSSNQPQHF	TGTGCCAGCAGAAGGAGTAGCAATCAGCCCCAGCATTTT
-	TRBV7-9	14	-	TRBJ2-7	CASSVKGPVYEQYF	TGTGCCAGCAGCGTCAAAGGACCAGTCTACGAGCAGTACTTC
-	TRBV2	11	-	TRBJ1-2	CASSESGLGTF	TGTGCCAGCAGTGAGTCGGGGCTCGGCACCTTC
TRBD1	TRBV25-1	14	few	TRBJ1-1	CASRPTGGVTEAFF	TGTGCCAGTCGACCTACAGGGGGCGTTACCGAAGCTTTCTTT
TRBD2	TRBV7-9	15	few	TRBJ2-1	CASSLAGGILNEQFF	TGTGCCAGCAGTTTAGCGGGAGGGATCCTCAATGAGCAGTTCTTC
TRBD1	TRBV19	14	-	TRBJ1-2	CASSWDRLANGYTF	TGTGCCAGTAGTTGGGACAGGCTGGCGAATGGCTACACCTTC
-	TRBV14	13	-	TRBJ1-3	CASSQNSGNTIYF	TGTGCCAGCAGCCAAAACTCTGGAAACACCATATATTTT
-	TRBV10-3	15	-	TRBJ1-1	CAISGQGSRNTEAFF	TGTGCCATCAGTGGTCAGGGGTCGCGGAACACTGAAGCTTTCTTT
-	TRBV9	15	-	TRBJ1-1	CASSPRGTMNTEAFF	TGTGCCAGCAGCCCAAGGGGAACCATGAACACTGAAGCTTTCTTT
-	TRBV6-5	14	-	TRBJ2-7	CASLYRHPSYEQYF	TGTGCCAGTCTCTACAGGCACCCCTCCTACGAGCAGTACTTC
-	TRBV19	13	-	TRBJ1-2	CASSPRTDYGYTF	TGTGCCAGTAGTCCACGGACAGACTATGGCTACACCTTC
-	TRBV20-1	11	-	TRBJ2-7	CSAAPLYEQYF	TGCAGTGCGGCACCTCTCTACGAGCAGTACTTC
-	TRBV5-1	11	-	TRBJ1-2	CASSLESGYTF	TGCGCCAGCAGCTTGGAGTCGGGCTACACCTTC
TRBD1	TRBV5-1	14	-	TRBJ1-1	CASSPDRGNTEAFF	TGCGCCAGCAGCCCCGACAGGGGGAACACTGAAGCTTTCTTT
TRBD1	TRBV5-4	16	-	TRBJ1-4	CASSWEGGTPNEKLFF	TGTGCCAGCAGCTGGGAAGGGGGCACGCCGAATGAAAAACTGTTTTTT